What follows is one T cell receptor beta chain and its context. Its antigen is not known. These data come from a study of Ad26.COV2.S vaccination and SARS-CoV-2 variants. As for the study in general: The authors gave Ad26.COV2.S intramuscularly, either once or twice 56 days apart. Notes on the study in general: The authors reported substantial breadth in spike-specific CD8+ and CD4+ T cell responses after vaccination.

Deletions cut 6 bases from V and 4 bases from J, with 19 bases between. Germline CDR1 LNHDA, CDR2 SQIVND (reference sequence). This CDR3 has 16 amino acids. The data were produced by immunoSEQ multiplex PCR, yet TCRdb's version contains in-frame clones alone and is incomplete. This sample has 400,000 to 450,000 clones; roughly 90% occur once, and the top ten carry 10% to 15%. Treatment described: 19 received Ad26.COV2.S at low or high dose, single or two shots; about 5 received placebo; per-sample allocation not given. The investigators took samples on day 63 after the first vaccine or placebo injection.

The chain couples TRBV19 to TRBJ1-5; maybe TRBD1 (6 bases). This receptor was identified in a person aged 18 to 59 who received the Ad26.COV2.S COVID-19 vaccine or a placebo. The material was peripheral blood, obtained in a trial of Ad26.COV2.S vaccine versus placebo. In DNA, the CDR3 is TGTGCCAGTAGGCCATCGGGGGGCATAGGGAATCAGCCCCAGCATTTT. Translation gives CASRPSGGIGNQPQHF.